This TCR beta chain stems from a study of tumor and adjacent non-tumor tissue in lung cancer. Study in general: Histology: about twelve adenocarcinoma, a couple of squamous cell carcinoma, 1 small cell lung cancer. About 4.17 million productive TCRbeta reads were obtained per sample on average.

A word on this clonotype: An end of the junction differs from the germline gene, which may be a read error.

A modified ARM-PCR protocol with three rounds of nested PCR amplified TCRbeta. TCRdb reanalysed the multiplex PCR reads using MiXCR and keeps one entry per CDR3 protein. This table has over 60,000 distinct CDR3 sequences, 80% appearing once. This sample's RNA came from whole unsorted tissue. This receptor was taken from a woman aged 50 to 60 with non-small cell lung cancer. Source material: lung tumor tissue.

The CDR3: CASSYVGMRDDQFF. The CDR3 DNA sequence: TGTGCCAGCAGTTATGTCGGGATGAGGGATGATCAGTTCTTC. The chain joins TRBV6-5 to TRBJ2-1, with D possibly matching TRBD2 (5 bases). Germline CDR1 reads MNHEY; CDR2 reads SVGAGI. The CDR3 totals 14 residues.